This T cell receptor (beta chain) originates from a study of shared clonotypes between healthy human individuals. This table comes from immunoSEQ multiplex PCR, and its TCRdb copy is limited to in-frame clones, with some not included. In the table there are fewer than 550,000 clones, roughly 79% of which are singletons. CDR3 length equals 14 residues. Looked up from germline, CDR1 is SQVTM and CDR2 is ANQGSEA. The junction had 12 bases not matched to a gene; V was cut back by 8 bases and J by 7 bases. Donors, healthy HIV-negative adults, lacked recent acute infections or vaccinations. The chain recombines TRBV29-1 with TRBJ2-1; 9 bases agree with TRBD2. Source material: PBMCs. This TCR derives from a woman aged 35 to 49 in good health. Some clones in this sample may be carry-over from other donors' samples. The CDR3 region has the DNA TGCAGCCAATGCGGTGGGCTAGCGGGAAATGAGCAGTTCTTC. Its protein is CSQCGGLAGNEQFF.